The present T cell receptor beta chain was sequenced within a study of T cells after posttransplantation cyclophosphamide. In regard to this clone: What it binds is unknown.

V lost 0 bases and J lost 2, with 8 bases in between. Germline-derived CDR1 and CDR2 are MDHEN and SYDVKM. CDR3 length: 16 residues. Study-wide findings and caveats: TRB overlap between skin or GI tissue T cells and blood was limited. Recipient CMV seropositivity and CMV reactivation strongly tracked TRB clonality. Donor-recipient repertoire similarity was low at 1-2 months, rising over year one.

This table comes from immunoSEQ multiplex PCR, and its TCRdb copy is limited to in-frame clones, with some not included. The sample includes 31,000 or so clones, 91% of them seen just once. The naive gate required viable CD3+CD4+ or CD3+CD8+ cells with CCR7+CD45RA+CD45RO-CD95-CD27+CD28+ phenotype. Specimen: naive CD4+ T cells sorted from blood. This TCR was sampled from a man under 40 in good health and a related stem cell transplant donor. J is TRBJ2-6 and V is TRBV28; D is uncertain. CDR3 sequence: CASSLWAAAGANVLTF. CDR3 nucleotides: TGTGCCAGCAGTTTATGGGCTGCCGCTGGGGCCAACGTCCTGACTTTC.